Shown below are 18 T cell receptor beta chains from a single sample sequenced in a study of OX40 agonist ivuxolimab in advanced cancers. Receptor libraries were prepared by the immunoSEQ multiplex PCR assay. TCRdb obtained this table from immuneACCESS and retained in-frame rearrangements with V and J assigned. These tables miss some clones; where compared with another copy, unresolved V genes account for less than half of the shortfall, and the remainder is unexplained. The sample table records 50,000 to 80,000 clones; 75% to 95% of these occur just once. The ten largest clones add up to around 0.42% of the sample. The sequences come from CD4+ or CD8+ T cells sorted from blood, collected in a trial of the OX40 agonist ivuxolimab. The receptors shown here come from an adult with an advanced solid tumor such as melanoma, head and neck, liver or kidney cancer.

This clone has just one count. V and J are TRBV10-2 and TRBJ2-1, with D hard to call. Between the trimmed V and J ends, which lost 1 base and 10 bases, there was a span of 20 bases. The CDR3 is 16 amino acids. Germline CDR1 is WSHSY and CDR2 is SAAADI. CDR3 sequence (DNA): TGCGCCAGCAGTGAGTTTACCTATCCTCCCCCGAAGGAGCAGTTCTTC. Protein sequence: CASSEFTYPPPKEQFF.

The genes are TRBV5-4 and TRBJ2-2; 7 bases align to TRBD2. V was pared by 1 base and J by 0 bases, with 3 bases of the junction left unmatched. Per the germline V gene, CDR1 is SGHNT and CDR2 is YYREEE (reference sequence). The CDR3 length is 16 residues. The CDR3 sequence: CASSLWRGTNTGELFF. The CDR3 DNA is TGTGCCAGCAGCTTGTGGCGGGGGACGAACACCGGGGAGCTGTTTTTT.

V gene TRBV15 combines with J gene TRBJ1-1; D remains unclear. This CDR3 comprises 14 residues. CDR1 LNHNV and CDR2 YYDKDF come from the germline V gene (reference sequence). V was cut by 0 bases and J by 2 bases, with 7 bases left in between. The chain's CDR3 is CATSRDLANTEAFF. CDR3 DNA: TGTGCCACCAGCAGAGATTTAGCCAACACTGAAGCTTTCTTT.

This clone has only a few counts. The chain employs TRBV19 and TRBJ2-7, with TRBD2 matching over 12 bases. Germline V gene lookup returns CDR1 LNHDA and CDR2 SQIVND (reference sequence). J was trimmed by 4 bases and V by 3 bases; bases with no gene match: 4. The CDR3 extends over 15 amino acids. The CDR3 loop reads CASSIWTSGTYEQYF. The CDR3 region has the DNA TGTGCCAGTAGTATCTGGACTAGCGGGACATACGAGCAGTACTTC.

This rearrangement joins TRBV10-3 to TRBJ1-1, with a tentative D call TRBD1 (5 bases). Germline V gene lookup returns CDR1 ENHRY and CDR2 SYGVKD. The V gene lost 3 bases and the J gene lost 5 bases, with 13 bases spanning the gap. The CDR3 is made up of 14 amino acids. CDR3 in amino acids: CAISDPRQNTEAFF. The CDR3 region has the DNA TGTGCCATCAGTGATCCCCGACAGAATACTGAAGCTTTCTTT.

This rearrangement joins TRBV29-1 to TRBJ2-3; a weak D match, TRBD1 (5 bases). The germline gives CDR1 SQVTM, CDR2 ANQGSEA. The CDR3 consists of 14 residues. V was pared by 6 bases and J by 5 bases, with 18 bases between. The CDR3 sequence: CSVTPVGLLDTQYF. CDR3 nucleotide sequence: TGCAGCGTAACCCCAGTGGGGCTTCTAGATACGCAGTATTTT.

This clone was detected once. V usage is TRBV6-6 and J usage is TRBJ2-1; 8 bases are a match to TRBD2. V lost 4 bases to trimming and J lost 3 bases; unmatched junction nucleotides: 5. Per the germline V gene, CDR1 is MNHNY and CDR2 is SVGAGI (reference sequence). The CDR3 has 15 amino acids. CDR3 amino acids: CASSFVAGSYNEQFF. In nucleotides, the CDR3 is TGTGCCAGCAGTTTTGTAGCGGGAAGCTACAATGAGCAGTTCTTC.

This chain connects TRBV19 to TRBJ2-2; 9 bases are a match to TRBD2. Germline CDR1 LNHDA, CDR2 SQIVND (reference sequence). Trimming at V came to 6 bases and at J to 1 base, leaving 6 bases not matched to a gene. The CDR3 contains 16 residues. CDR3 sequence reads: CASSSLTSGNTGELFF. Here the CDR3 DNA reads TGTGCCAGTAGCTCCTTGACTAGCGGGAACACCGGGGAGCTGTTTTTT. The full variable domain, rest sourced from reference TRBV19 and TRBJ2-2, is DGGITQSPKYLFRKEGQNVTLSCEQNLNHDAMYWYRQDPGQGLRLIYYSQIVNDFQKGDIAEGYSVSREKKESFPLTVTSAQKNPTAFYLCASSSLTSGNTGELFFGEGSRLTVL.

The chain uses TRBV6-1 and TRBJ1-1; D not certain. V was cut by 7 bases and J by 2 bases, with 5 bases left in between. Germline V gene sequence: CDR1 MNHNS, CDR2 SASEGT. The CDR3 length is 11 residues. The CDR3 spells CASIHNTEAFF. CDR3 bases: TGTGCCAGCATCCATAACACTGAAGCTTTCTTT.

The J gene is TRBJ2-7, the V gene TRBV7-8; D ambiguous. The CDR3 is 13 residues long. The germline gives CDR1 SGHVS, CDR2 FQNEAQ. V lost 5 bases, J lost 4 bases, and 12 bases lay in between. This CDR3 is CASSASYGYEQYF. CDR3 bases: TGTGCCAGCAGCGCCTCGTACGGGTACGAGCAGTACTTC. Based on the CDR3 plus reference TRBV7-8 and TRBJ2-7, the full variable domain is GAGVSQSPRYKVAKRGQDVALRCDPISGHVSLFWYQQALGQGPEFLTYFQNEAQLDKSGLPSDRFFAERPEGSVSTLKIQRTQQEDSAVYLCASSASYGYEQYFGPGTRLTVT.

The V and J genes are TRBV20-1 and TRBJ1-3; D gene uncertain. V lost 0 bases to trimming and J lost 4 bases, with 1 base between them. Germline CDR1 DFQATT, CDR2 SNEGSKA (reference sequence). This CDR3 has 11 amino acids. CDR3 nucleotides: TGCAGTGCTAGAGAAGGAAACACCATATATTTT. It codes for CSAREGNTIYF.

The chain is built from TRBV10-3 and TRBJ2-1, with 15 bases fitting TRBD2. The V and J ends lost 3 bases and 4 bases, in that order; junction bases with no gene match: 4. This CDR3 has 17 residues. Germline values: CDR1 ENHRY, CDR2 SYGVKD. The CDR3 region has the DNA TGTGCCATCAGTGACTCCGGACTAGCGGGAGGGTACAATGAGCAGTTCTTC. This sequence encodes CAISDSGLAGGYNEQFF.

In nucleotides, the CDR3 is TGTGCCAGCAGACAGGGGGCGATCGGGGAGCTGTTTTTT. Its protein is CASRQGAIGELFF. V gene TRBV2 combines with J gene TRBJ2-2; 9 positions match TRBD1. The ends lost 6 bases at V and 7 bases at J; junction bases unmatched: 3. CDR3 size: 13 residues. Germline CDR1 is SNHLY and CDR2 is FYNNEI. Variable domain in full (rest from reference TRBV2 and TRBJ2-2): EPEVTQTPSHQVTQMGQEVILRCVPISNHLYFYWYRQILGQKVEFLVSFYNNEISEKSEIFDDQFSVERPDGSNFTLKIRSTKLEDSAMYFCASRQGAIGELFFGEGSRLTVL.

The J gene is TRBJ2-7, the V gene TRBV15; D perhaps matches TRBD2 (6 bases). The germline V and J ends were trimmed by 0 bases and 2 bases, with 14 bases remaining between them. Germline V lookup: CDR1 LNHNV, CDR2 YYDKDF (reference sequence). The length of the CDR3 is 16 residues. The CDR3 coding sequence is TGTGCCACCAGCAGAGACTTGCTAGCGACAACCTACGAGCAGTACTTC. It is translated as CATSRDLLATTYEQYF.

The rearrangement uses TRBV6-6 and TRBJ2-6; D gene ambiguous. Trimming removed 5 bases at V and 0 bases at J, with 8 bases between. The CDR3 covers 15 residues. The germline V gene encodes CDR1 MNHNY and CDR2 SVGAGI (reference sequence). The DNA of the CDR3 is TGTGCCAGCAGTCCCTCAGGCTCTGGGGCCAACGTCCTGACTTTC. The encoded protein is CASSPSGSGANVLTF.

The V and J genes are TRBV5-1 and TRBJ2-2; D is perhaps TRBD1 or TRBD2 (5 bases each). Germline values: CDR1 SGHRS, CDR2 YFSETQ. V shed 4 bases and J shed 0 bases, with 7 bases lying between them. There are 14 residues in the CDR3. The CDR3 spells CASSGGSNTGELFF. CDR3 DNA sequence: TGCGCCAGCAGCGGGGGTTCGAACACCGGGGAGCTGTTTTTT.

V usage is TRBV5-4 and J usage is TRBJ2-7; D not certain. CDR3 size: 12 residues. CDR1 and CDR2 from the germline V gene are SGHNT and YYREEE (reference sequence). V was cut by 4 bases and J by 2 bases, with 7 bases left in between. CDR3 DNA sequence: TGTGCCAGCAGCACTTCTACCTACGAGCAGTACTTC. This gives the protein CASSTSTYEQYF.

The gene calls are TRBV19 and TRBJ2-7, with TRBD2 matching 15 bases. CDR3 length: 16 residues. V gave up 5 bases and J gave up 3 bases; unmatched junction bases: 5. Germline CDR1 and CDR2: LNHDA and SQIVND (reference sequence). The CDR3, as DNA: TGTGCCAGTAGTCCCGGACTAGCGGGAGGGATCTACGAGCAGTACTTC. This codes for CASSPGLAGGIYEQYF.